The present T cell receptor beta chain was sequenced within a study of cytomegalovirus exposure and HLA in healthy donors. 60 Vbeta and 13 Jbeta primers were used in PCR. The assay was immunoSEQ multiplex PCR, and TCRdb's table has in-frame clones only and misses some. The sample consists of about 130,000 clones, around 78% of them appearing once. Trimming removed 5 bases at V and 3 bases at J, with 7 bases between. The CDR3 is 13 residues long. Germline V gene lookup returns CDR1 SGHTA and CDR2 FQGTGA. Notes on this clone: The antigen remains undetermined.

Whole-study findings and limits: Judged likely to be a sequencing artifact was a cluster of highly shared sequence variants. From TCR beta sequences, most subjects' HLA-A and HLA-B alleles were reportedly predicted accurately. A missense DCLRE1C variant was associated with V- and J-gene trimming of TCR beta chains in a later analysis, and an independent cohort replicated the association.

The rearrangement joins TRBV7-3 to TRBJ2-2; D is ambiguous. This receptor was taken from a woman aged 40-49 years in good health and CMV-seronegative. Source material: PBMCs. CDR3 DNA sequence: TGTGCCAGCAGCATCCCTTACACCGGGGAGCTGTTTTTT. Amino acid sequence: CASSIPYTGELFF.